The 16 T cell receptor beta chains below were found in one sample sequenced in a study of T cells in localized non-small cell lung cancer. Using immunoSEQ multiplex PCR, the repertoire was profiled, and TCRdb retains in-frame clones only, with some absent. The table lists around 30,000 clones, 85% to 95% of them singletons. The sequencing used peripheral blood, collected before any cancer treatment. Source of these receptors: a female donor older than 55 with stage I lung adenocarcinoma.

This chain connects TRBV25-1 to TRBJ2-5, with D possibly matching TRBD1 (5 bases). Looked up from germline, CDR1 is MGHDK and CDR2 is SYGVNS. The CDR3 runs to 14 residues. V was pared by 3 bases and J by 4 bases, with 12 bases between. CDR3 sequence: CASSDTGPGETQYF. The CDR3 region has the DNA TGTGCCAGCAGTGATACAGGCCCTGGAGAGACCCAGTACTTC. Based on the CDR3 plus reference TRBV25-1 and TRBJ2-5, the full variable domain is EADIYQTPRYLVIGTGKKITLECSQTMGHDKMYWYQQDPGMELHLIHYSYGVNSTEKGDLSSESTVSRIRTEHFPLTLESARPSHTSQYLCASSDTGPGETQYFGPGTRLLVL.

V is TRBV27 and J is TRBJ2-6; a possible D gene is TRBD2 (5 bases). The CDR3 runs 17 residues. V was pared by 8 bases and J by 4 bases, with 21 bases between. The V gene's germline CDR1 is MNHEY and CDR2 SMNVEV (reference sequence). Here the CDR3 DNA reads TGTGCCAGCCGACTATGGGCCAGAAACTCCGGGGCCAACGTCCTGACTTTC. Residues: CASRLWARNSGANVLTF. Variable domain in full (rest from reference TRBV27 and TRBJ2-6): EAQVTQNPRYLITVTGKKLTVTCSQNMNHEYMSWYRQDPGLGLRQIYYSMNVEVTDKGDVPEGYKVSRKEKRNFPLILESPSPNQTSLYFCASRLWARNSGANVLTFGAGSRLTVL.

This clone was recorded once. The rearrangement uses TRBV11-2 and TRBJ1-2, with D perhaps TRBD1 (6 bases). Trimming shortened V by 0 bases and J by 7 bases, and 12 bases separated the two germline ends. Germline values: CDR1 SGHAT, CDR2 FQNNGV. The CDR3 is 14 amino acids. CDR3 sequence: CASSLDGGMGGYTF. In DNA form, the CDR3 reads TGTGCCAGCAGCTTAGACGGGGGCATGGGTGGCTACACCTTC.

This rearrangement joins TRBV2 to TRBJ2-3; D is uncertain. V was trimmed by 2 bases and J by 2 bases, leaving 8 bases between them. CDR1 and CDR2 (germline): SNHLY, FYNNEI. The CDR3 is 14 residues long. CDR3 sequence (DNA): TGTGCCAGCAGTGAAAGTAGGACCACAGATACGCAGTATTTT. Translation gives CASSESRTTDTQYF.

The chain combines TRBV27 with TRBJ1-5; D uncertain. Trimming took off 8 bases at V and 5 bases at J, with 19 bases between the two ends. CDR3 length: 15 amino acids. The germline V gene has CDR1 MNHEY and CDR2 SMNVEV (reference sequence). The CDR3 region has the DNA TGTGCCAGCCTCCCTATCGGCGGGTCGGATCAGCCCCAGCATTTT. Translated: CASLPIGGSDQPQHF.

The chain couples TRBV4-2 to TRBJ2-2; unclear D gene. V was clipped by 1 base and J by 7 bases, with 7 bases between them. Germline CDR1 is LGHNA and CDR2 is YNFKEQ. The CDR3 spans 13 residues. CDR3 bases: TGTGCCAGCAGCCAAGGGGGTAGCGGGGAGCTGTTTTTT. It codes for CASSQGGSGELFF.

V gene TRBV13 combines with J gene TRBJ2-7; D possibly uses TRBD1 or TRBD2 (5 bases each). V lost 3 bases, J lost 2 bases, and 11 bases lay in between. The V gene's germline CDR1 is PRHDT and CDR2 FYEKMQ (reference sequence). The CDR3 has 14 residues. The CDR3 bases are TGTGCCAGCAGCTTTTCAGGGAGCGCCTACGAGCAGTACTTC. Protein product: CASSFSGSAYEQYF.

The chain uses TRBV25-1 and TRBJ2-1, with 9 bases fitting TRBD1. The V gene's germline CDR1 is MGHDK and CDR2 SYGVNS. CDR3 length equals 14 residues. V lost 5 bases and J lost 2; bases outside the gene matches: 1. CDR3 sequence (DNA): TGTGCCAGCAGTCGACAGGGGGCCTACAATGAGCAGTTCTTC. Its translation: CASSRQGAYNEQFF.

CDR3 nucleotide sequence: TGTGCCAGCAGCGCCGCGGGGAGCTCCTACGAGCAGTACTTC. It specifies CASSAAGSSYEQYF. V and J are TRBV9 and TRBJ2-7; possibly TRBD2 for D (6 bases). The length of the CDR3 is 14 residues. Trimming cost V 3 bases and J 0 bases, with 10 bases left between them. Germline values: CDR1 SGDLS, CDR2 YYNGEE. Combining the CDR3 with reference TRBV9 and TRBJ2-7 gives the whole variable domain DSGVTQTPKHLITATGQRVTLRCSPRSGDLSVYWYQQSLDQGLQFLIQYYNGEERAKGNILERFSAQQFPDLHSELNLSSLELGDSALYFCASSAAGSSYEQYFGPGTRLTVT.

The CDR3, as DNA: TGTGCCAGCAAACTACAGGGGGGCAATGGCTACACCTTC. It is translated as CASKLQGGNGYTF. This chain connects TRBV6-1 to TRBJ1-2, with TRBD1 matching over 8 bases. Germline trimming cut 7 bases from V and 6 bases from J; bases unmatched to any gene: 7. CDR3 length: 13 amino acids. Germline lookup yields CDR1 MNHNS and CDR2 SASEGT.

In its sample, this clone was seen a few times. The chain combines TRBV28 with TRBJ2-7; TRBD1 aligns across 7 bases. V gave up 6 bases and J gave up 2 bases; unmatched junction bases: 10. This CDR3 is 15 amino acids long. Germline V CDR1 and CDR2: MDHEN, SYDVKM. CDR3 loop: CASRSSGTETYEQYF. In nucleotides, the CDR3 is TGTGCCAGCAGGAGTTCCGGGACAGAGACCTACGAGCAGTACTTC.

The chain couples TRBV5-4 to TRBJ1-4, with D uncertain. CDR3 size: 14 residues. Germline loops: CDR1 SGHNT, CDR2 YYREEE (reference sequence). Between the trimmed V and J ends, which lost 1 base and 3 bases, there was a span of 7 bases. CDR3 sequence reads: CASSLLGPNEKLFF. In DNA, the CDR3 is TGTGCCAGCAGCTTGTTAGGCCCTAATGAAAAACTGTTTTTT.

This clone came up a few times. This sequence joins TRBV30 and TRBJ1-5; 8 nucleotides match TRBD1. The V segment lost 2 bases and the J segment 7 bases; nucleotides outside the gene matches: 4. CDR3 length: 13 amino acids. The germline V gene encodes CDR1 GTSNPN and CDR2 SVGIG (reference sequence). For the CDR3, the DNA is TGTGCCTGGAGTCAGGGGGCCGGGCAGCCCCAGCATTTT. Protein: CAWSQGAGQPQHF. Full variable domain (outside the CDR3, taken from reference TRBV30 and TRBJ1-5): SQTIHQWPATLVQPVGSPLSLECTVEGTSNPNLYWYRQAAGRGLQLLFYSVGIGQISSEVPQNLSASRPQDRQFILSSKKLLLSDSGFYLCAWSQGAGQPQHFGDGTRLSIL.

The chain employs TRBV6-5 and TRBJ1-2; D might be TRBD1 (5 bases). Trimming left V 2 bases short and J 10 bases short, with 8 bases between. The CDR3 is made up of 11 amino acids. From germline, CDR1 is MNHEY and CDR2 SVGAGI. CDR3 coding DNA: TGTGCCAGCAGTTACAGGGGTGACTACACCTTC. This gives the protein CASSYRGDYTF.

The V gene is TRBV4-2, the J gene TRBJ2-7, with D maybe TRBD1 (5 bases). The germline CDR1 and CDR2 sequences are LGHNA and YNFKEQ. V was cut by 2 bases and J by 2 bases, with 13 bases left in between. The length of the CDR3 is 15 residues. Written as DNA, the CDR3 is TGTGCCAGCAGCCAAACGGACACTGCAGCCTACGAGCAGTACTTC. Translation: CASSQTDTAAYEQYF.

Only a few counts were recorded for this clone. The rearrangement uses TRBV14 and TRBJ2-3; unclear D gene. V lost 3 bases, J lost 1 base, and 5 bases lay in between. The CDR3 totals 13 residues. Germline values: CDR1 SGHDN, CDR2 FVKESK. The CDR3 nucleotides read TGTGCCAGCAGCCATCCCCGCACAGATACGCAGTATTTT. Translating it yields CASSHPRTDTQYF.